The 19 T cell receptor beta chains reported below all come from one sample, sequenced in a study of T cell repertoires in cytomegalovirus infection. These TCRs are of unknown antigen specificity. TCRdb re-analysed the reads in MiXCR, keeping a single row per CDR3 protein. The data show about 340,000 distinct CDR3 sequences, almost 30% seen once. The sample here was cultured PBMCs, taken from culture after CMV antigen stimulation. The origin of the receptors is a human donor in good health (CMV status not recorded). Some clones in this sample may be carry-over from other donors' samples.

This clonotype came up many times. The chain employs TRBV12-5 and TRBJ2-3; the D is unclear. Germline CDR1 LGHNT, CDR2 FRNRAP. The length of the CDR3 is 14 residues. Trimming pared 3 bases from V and 0 bases from J, leaving 7 bases between. CDR3 sequence (DNA): TGTGCTAGTGGTTTATATGGGAGCACAGATACGCAGTATTTT. Protein: CASGLYGSTDTQYF.

Only a few counts were recorded for this clonotype. The genes are TRBV19 and TRBJ1-1, with TRBD1 matching over 8 bases. J gave up 3 bases and V 6 bases, and 12 bases lay outside the gene matches. From germline, CDR1 is LNHDA and CDR2 SQIVND (reference sequence). There are 16 residues in the CDR3. The CDR3 nucleotides read TGTGCCAGTAGCCCGACAGGGGCTGGAGGGCACACTGAAGCTTTCTTT. Translation: CASSPTGAGGHTEAFF.

This clonotype was seen many times. The rearrangement links TRBV7-8 to TRBJ1-2, with 10 positions matching TRBD1. V was clipped by 2 bases and J by 6 bases; unmatched bases: 3. This CDR3 has 14 amino acids. CDR1 and CDR2 from the germline V gene are SGHVS and FQNEAQ. This CDR3 is CASSLSGTGDGYTF. CDR3 coding DNA: TGTGCCAGCAGCTTATCGGGGACAGGGGATGGCTACACCTTC.

This clonotype occurred a few times. V usage is TRBV7-8 and J usage is TRBJ1-5, with TRBD1 matching 7 bases. With V trimmed by 7 bases and J by 4 bases, 13 bases remained unmatched. Germline V gives CDR1 SGHVS, CDR2 FQNEAQ. CDR3 size: 16 residues. The CDR3 here is CASMPTRGGINQPQHF. Here the CDR3 DNA reads TGTGCCAGCATGCCGACCAGGGGGGGGATAAATCAGCCCCAGCATTTT.

This clonotype came up once. The chain carries TRBV18 and TRBJ1-2; a weak D match, TRBD1 (5 bases). This CDR3 region has 16 residues. V shed 6 bases and J shed 2 bases, with 19 bases lying between them. CDR1 is KGHSH and CDR2 is LQKENI in the germline V gene. CDR3: CASSNTGAGFNYGYTF. The CDR3 nucleotides read TGTGCCAGCTCCAATACCGGAGCAGGGTTCAACTATGGCTACACCTTC. Variable domain in full (rest from reference TRBV18 and TRBJ1-2): NAGVMQNPRHLVRRRGQEARLRCSPMKGHSHVYWYRQLPEEGLKFMVYLQKENIIDESGMPKERFSAEFPKEGPSILRIQQVVRGDSAAYFCASSNTGAGFNYGYTFGSGTRLTVV.

This clonotype was seen many times. This chain uses TRBV7-2 with TRBJ2-1; 10 bases are shared with TRBD2. V dropped 1 base and J dropped 7; count of bases not matched to a gene: 7. This CDR3 is 16 amino acids long. CDR1 SGHTA and CDR2 FQGNSA come from the germline V gene. In DNA, the CDR3 is TGTGCCAGCAGCTTAGGCTCAGCGGGGGGGCAAAATGAGCAGTTCTTC. Its translation is CASSLGSAGGQNEQFF.

Only a few counts were recorded for this clonotype. This chain uses TRBV11-2 with TRBJ2-7; 11 positions match TRBD2. CDR1 is SGHAT and CDR2 is FQNNGV in the germline V gene. The length of the CDR3 is 17 residues. The J segment lost 0 bases and the V segment lost 5 bases, leaving 9 bases of the junction unmatched. CDR3 in amino acids: CASSLGGLAVFSYEQYF. CDR3 in DNA: TGTGCCAGCAGCCTAGGGGGACTAGCGGTCTTCTCCTACGAGCAGTACTTC. The full variable domain, in which reference TRBV11-2 and TRBJ2-7 provide the parts outside the CDR3, is EAGVAQSPRYKIIEKRQSVAFWCNPISGHATLYWYQQILGQGPKLLIQFQNNGVVDDSQLPKDRFSAERLKGVDSTLKIQPAKLEDSAVYLCASSLGGLAVFSYEQYFGPGTRLTVT.

The table lists this clonotype with a few counts. V is TRBV5-1 and J is TRBJ2-3; D is undetermined. The CDR3 has 15 residues. The V end was cut by 0 bases, the J end by 5 bases, with 13 bases between. Germline V gene data show CDR1 as SGHRS and CDR2 as YFSETQ. The CDR3 loop is CASSLALDIVDTQYF. The CDR3 region has the DNA TGCGCCAGCAGCTTGGCCCTCGATATCGTAGATACGCAGTATTTT.

Ten or more counts support this clonotype. The V gene is TRBV28, the J gene TRBJ2-3, with 7 positions matching TRBD2. The ends lost 1 base at V and 2 bases at J; junction bases unmatched: 9. Germline V CDR1 and CDR2: MDHEN, SYDVKM. The length of the CDR3 is 17 residues. The CDR3 sequence: CASSLSYASGNTDTQYF. The DNA of the CDR3 is TGTGCCAGCAGTTTATCATATGCTAGCGGAAACACAGATACGCAGTATTTT.

This chain uses TRBV7-2 with TRBJ2-7; a weak D match, TRBD2 (5 bases). In germline, CDR1 is SGHTA, CDR2 FQGNSA. The CDR3 covers 15 residues. The germline V and J ends were trimmed by 2 bases and 2 bases, with 13 bases remaining between them. CDR3 nucleotides: TGTGCCAGCAGCTTAATGGCTAGCAGTACCTACGAGCAGTACTTC. Protein sequence: CASSLMASSTYEQYF.

The chain is built from TRBV7-6 and TRBJ2-3; 7 nucleotides align to TRBD2. V shed 10 bases and J 9 bases; nucleotides not matched to a gene: 13. Germline CDR1 reads SGHVS; CDR2 reads FNYEAQ. The CDR3 has 13 residues. CDR3 bases: TGTGCCACCTCGGCCGGGGACTATGGGACGCAGTATTTT. Its protein product is CATSAGDYGTQYF.

The chain employs TRBV5-1 and TRBJ1-1; no firm D call. The V and J ends lost 4 bases and 2 bases respectively, with 12 bases between them. Per the germline V gene, CDR1 is SGHRS and CDR2 is YFSETQ. This CDR3 spans 14 amino acids. The CDR3 sequence is CASSGRGGNTEAFF. DNA for the CDR3: TGCGCCAGCAGCGGTCGAGGAGGAAACACTGAAGCTTTCTTT.

On this clonotype itself: The junction does not match germline at one end; this may be a read error. This chain links TRBV20-1 with TRBJ1-1, with no clear D. The CDR3 loop spans 11 amino acids. Germline V gives CDR1 DFQATT, CDR2 SNEGSKA (reference sequence). For the CDR3, the DNA is TGCAGTGCCCGAATGAACTCTGAAGCTTTCTTT. Protein product: CSARMNSEAFF.

The genes are TRBV7-2 and TRBJ2-7; D may correspond to TRBD1 or TRBD2 (5 bases each). Between the trimmed V and J ends, which lost 1 base and 6 bases, there was a span of 13 bases. This CDR3 region has 14 residues. CDR1 and CDR2 (germline): SGHTA, FQGNSA. CDR3 sequence reads: CASSLVWGRSEQYF. Here the CDR3 DNA reads TGTGCCAGCAGCTTAGTCTGGGGACGATCCGAGCAGTACTTC.

J is TRBJ2-1 and V is TRBV10-3, with unresolved D. CDR3 length: 12 amino acids. The germline gives CDR1 ENHRY, CDR2 SYGVKD. With 6 bases removed from V and 13 bases from J, the gap between germline ends came to 16 bases. This CDR3 reads CAIRGLRESQFF. The CDR3, as DNA: TGTGCCATCAGAGGGCTCCGTGAGAGTCAGTTCTTC.

This clonotype was seen only a few times. The genes are TRBV18 and TRBJ2-3; the match to TRBD1 covers 10 bases. From germline, CDR1 is KGHSH and CDR2 LQKENI. V lost 3 bases and J lost 0; bases outside the gene matches: 0. The CDR3 loop spans 15 amino acids. CDR3 DNA: TGTGCCAGCTCACCGGGACAGGGGAGCACAGATACGCAGTATTTT. It yields the protein CASSPGQGSTDTQYF.

This clonotype occurred a few times. The chain is built from TRBV10-3 and TRBJ1-3, with a possible D match to TRBD1 (5 bases). This CDR3 region has 14 residues. Germline V lookup: CDR1 ENHRY, CDR2 SYGVKD. Trimming shortened V by 2 bases and J by 4 bases, and 9 bases separated the two germline ends. CDR3 region: CAISEQGVGNTIYF. The DNA of the CDR3 is TGTGCCATCAGTGAGCAGGGTGTAGGAAACACCATATATTTT.

This clonotype was counted only a few times. This CDR3 is CASSPDRANYGYTF. For the CDR3, the DNA is TGTGCCAGCTCACCGGACAGGGCTAACTATGGCTACACCTTC. The rearrangement joins TRBV18 to TRBJ1-2, with 8 bases fitting TRBD1. Trimming removed 3 bases from V and 0 bases from J; junction bases left unmatched: 0. Germline assignment: CDR1 KGHSH and CDR2 LQKENI. The CDR3 spans 14 residues.

This clonotype was counted only a few times. This chain uses TRBV5-4 with TRBJ2-3; D possibly corresponds to TRBD2 (5 bases). The CDR3 is 16 residues long. CDR1 and CDR2 (germline): SGHNT, YYREEE (reference sequence). Between the trimmed V and J ends, which lost 2 bases and 0 bases, there was a span of 13 bases. The CDR3 is CASSLKAEASTDTQYF. The CDR3 DNA reads TGTGCCAGCAGCTTAAAAGCGGAAGCTAGCACAGATACGCAGTATTTT.